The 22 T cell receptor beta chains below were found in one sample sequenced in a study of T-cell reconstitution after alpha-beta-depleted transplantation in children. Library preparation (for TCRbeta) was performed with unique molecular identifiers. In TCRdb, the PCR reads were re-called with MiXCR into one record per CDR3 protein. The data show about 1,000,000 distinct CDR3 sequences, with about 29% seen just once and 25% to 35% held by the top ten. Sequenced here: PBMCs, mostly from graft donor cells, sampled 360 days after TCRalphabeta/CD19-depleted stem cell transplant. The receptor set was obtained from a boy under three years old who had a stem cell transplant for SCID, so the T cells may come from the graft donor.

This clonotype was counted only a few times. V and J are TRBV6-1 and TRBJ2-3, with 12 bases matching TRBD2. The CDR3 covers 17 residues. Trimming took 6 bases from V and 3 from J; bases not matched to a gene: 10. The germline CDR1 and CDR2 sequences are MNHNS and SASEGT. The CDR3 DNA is TGTGCCAGCAGCCGTCGACTAGCGGGGGCCAAGACAGATACGCAGTATTTT. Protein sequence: CASSRRLAGAKTDTQYF.

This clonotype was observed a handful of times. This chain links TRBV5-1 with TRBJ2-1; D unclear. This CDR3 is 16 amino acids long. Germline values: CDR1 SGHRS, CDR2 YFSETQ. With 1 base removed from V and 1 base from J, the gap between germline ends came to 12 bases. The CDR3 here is CASSLQGQKSYNEQFF. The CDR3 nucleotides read TGCGCCAGCAGCTTGCAAGGTCAGAAGTCCTACAATGAGCAGTTCTTC.

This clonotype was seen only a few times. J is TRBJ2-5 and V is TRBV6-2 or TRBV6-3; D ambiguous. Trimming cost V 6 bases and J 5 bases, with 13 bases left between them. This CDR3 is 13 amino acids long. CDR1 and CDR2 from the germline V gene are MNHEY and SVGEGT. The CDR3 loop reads CASRVKSGETQYF. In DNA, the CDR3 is TGTGCCAGCAGAGTGAAGAGTGGGGAGACCCAGTACTTC.

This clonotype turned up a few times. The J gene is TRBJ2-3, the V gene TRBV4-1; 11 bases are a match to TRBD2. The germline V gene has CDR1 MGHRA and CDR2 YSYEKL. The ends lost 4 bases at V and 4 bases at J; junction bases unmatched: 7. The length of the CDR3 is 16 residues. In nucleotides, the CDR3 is TGCGCCAGCAGCCGCGTAGCGGGGGGGCCTGCAGATACGCAGTATTTT. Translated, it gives CASSRVAGGPADTQYF.

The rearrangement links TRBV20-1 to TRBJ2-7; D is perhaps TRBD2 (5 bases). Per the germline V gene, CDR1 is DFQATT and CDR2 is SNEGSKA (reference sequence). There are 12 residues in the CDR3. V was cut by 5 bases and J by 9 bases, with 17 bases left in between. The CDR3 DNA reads TGCAGTGCTCTGCAATTGGGGAGTTGGCAGTACTTC. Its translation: CSALQLGSWQYF.

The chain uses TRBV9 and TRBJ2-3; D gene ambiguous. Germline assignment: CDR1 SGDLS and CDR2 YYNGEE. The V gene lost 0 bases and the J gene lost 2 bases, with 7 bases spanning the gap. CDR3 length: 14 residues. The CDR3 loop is CASSVGGPTDTQYF. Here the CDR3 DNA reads TGTGCCAGCAGCGTAGGCGGACCCACAGATACGCAGTATTTT.

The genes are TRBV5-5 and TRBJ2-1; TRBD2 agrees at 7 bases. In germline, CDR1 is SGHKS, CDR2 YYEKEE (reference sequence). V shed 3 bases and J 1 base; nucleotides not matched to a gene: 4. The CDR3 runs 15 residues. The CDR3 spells CASSSGAGSYNEQFF. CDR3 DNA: TGTGCCAGCAGCTCCGGAGCGGGGTCCTACAATGAGCAGTTCTTC.

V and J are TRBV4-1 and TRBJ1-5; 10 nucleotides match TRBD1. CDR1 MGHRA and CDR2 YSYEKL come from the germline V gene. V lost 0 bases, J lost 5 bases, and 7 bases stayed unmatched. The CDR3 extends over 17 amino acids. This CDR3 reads CASSQDGDRGQDQPQHF. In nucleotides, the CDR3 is TGCGCCAGCAGCCAAGATGGGGACAGGGGACAGGATCAGCCCCAGCATTTT.

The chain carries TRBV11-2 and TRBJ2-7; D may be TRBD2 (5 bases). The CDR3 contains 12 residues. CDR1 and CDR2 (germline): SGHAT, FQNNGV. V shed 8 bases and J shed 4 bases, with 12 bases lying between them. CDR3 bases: TGTGCCAGCGGTGGACTTAGATACGAGCAGTACTTC. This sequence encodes CASGGLRYEQYF.

For the CDR3, the DNA is TGCGCCAGCAGCTTGTATGGGACAGGGTTCTACGAGCAGTACTTC. This codes for CASSLYGTGFYEQYF. V is TRBV5-1 and J is TRBJ2-7; 9 bases line up with TRBD1. Germline V CDR1 and CDR2: SGHRS, YFSETQ. The CDR3 totals 15 residues. After removal of 1 base from V and 3 bases from J, the junction contained 5 bases not matched to a gene.

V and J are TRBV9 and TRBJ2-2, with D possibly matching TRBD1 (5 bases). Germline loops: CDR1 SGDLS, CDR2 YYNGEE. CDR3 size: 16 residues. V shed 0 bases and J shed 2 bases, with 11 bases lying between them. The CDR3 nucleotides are TGTGCCAGCAGCGTAGATAGGGGATACAACACCGGGGAGCTGTTTTTT. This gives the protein CASSVDRGYNTGELFF.

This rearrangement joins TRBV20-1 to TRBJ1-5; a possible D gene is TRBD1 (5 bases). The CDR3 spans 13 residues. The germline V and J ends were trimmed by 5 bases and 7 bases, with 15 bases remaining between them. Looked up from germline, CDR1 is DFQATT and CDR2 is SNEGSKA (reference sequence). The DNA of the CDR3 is TGCAGTGCTGCCGGGACGATGGACCAGCCCCAGCATTTT. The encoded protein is CSAAGTMDQPQHF.

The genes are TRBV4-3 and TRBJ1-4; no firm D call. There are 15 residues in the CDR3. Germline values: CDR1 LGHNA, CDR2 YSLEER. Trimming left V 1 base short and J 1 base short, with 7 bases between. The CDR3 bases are TGCGCCAGCAGCCAAGTACGGTTAACTAATGAAAAACTGTTTTTT. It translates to CASSQVRLTNEKLFF.

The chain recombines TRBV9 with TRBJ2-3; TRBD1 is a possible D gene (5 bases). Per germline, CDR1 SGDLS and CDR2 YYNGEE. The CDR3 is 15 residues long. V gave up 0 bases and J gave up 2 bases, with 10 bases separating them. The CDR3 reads CASSVGQLDTDTQYF. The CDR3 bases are TGTGCCAGCAGCGTAGGACAGCTCGACACAGATACGCAGTATTTT.

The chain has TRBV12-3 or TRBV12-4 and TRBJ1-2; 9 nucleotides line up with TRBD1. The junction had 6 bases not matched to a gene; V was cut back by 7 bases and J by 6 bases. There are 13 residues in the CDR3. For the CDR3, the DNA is TGTGCCAGCAACATACAGGGGGCGAATGGCTACACCTTC. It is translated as CASNIQGANGYTF.

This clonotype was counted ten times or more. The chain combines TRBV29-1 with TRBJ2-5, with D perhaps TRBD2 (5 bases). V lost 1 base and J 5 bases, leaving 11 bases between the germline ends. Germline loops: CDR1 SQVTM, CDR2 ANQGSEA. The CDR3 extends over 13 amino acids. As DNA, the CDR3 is TGCAGCGTTGAAGTAGAGGGAGCGGAGACCCAGTACTTC. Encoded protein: CSVEVEGAETQYF.

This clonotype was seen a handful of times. The CDR3 region has the DNA TGCAGTGCTTGGACAGGGACCTACAATGAGCAGTTCTTC. This encodes CSAWTGTYNEQFF. J is TRBJ2-1 and V is TRBV20-1; 8 bases map to TRBD1. This CDR3 is built from 13 residues. V gave up 5 bases and J gave up 2 bases; unmatched junction bases: 2. Germline lookup yields CDR1 DFQATT and CDR2 SNEGSKA (reference sequence).

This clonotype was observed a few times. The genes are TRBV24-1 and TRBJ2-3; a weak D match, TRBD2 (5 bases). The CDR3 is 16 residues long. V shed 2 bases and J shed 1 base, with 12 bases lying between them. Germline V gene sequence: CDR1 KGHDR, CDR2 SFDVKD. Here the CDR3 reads CATSDWPRERTDTQYF. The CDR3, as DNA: TGTGCCACCAGTGATTGGCCACGGGAACGCACAGATACGCAGTATTTT.

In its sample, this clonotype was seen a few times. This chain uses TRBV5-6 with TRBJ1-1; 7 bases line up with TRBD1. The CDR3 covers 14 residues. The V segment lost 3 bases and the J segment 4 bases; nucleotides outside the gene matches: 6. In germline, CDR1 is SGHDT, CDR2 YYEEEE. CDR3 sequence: CASSWSGGLTEAFF. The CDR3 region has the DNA TGTGCCAGCAGCTGGTCAGGGGGACTCACTGAAGCTTTCTTT.

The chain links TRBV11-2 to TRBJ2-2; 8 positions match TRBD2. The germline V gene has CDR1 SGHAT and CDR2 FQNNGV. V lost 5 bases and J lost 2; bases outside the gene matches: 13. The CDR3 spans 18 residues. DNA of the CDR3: TGTGCCAGCAGCCCCCAGATAACGGGGGGGGTAAACACCGGGGAGCTGTTTTTT. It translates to CASSPQITGGVNTGELFF.

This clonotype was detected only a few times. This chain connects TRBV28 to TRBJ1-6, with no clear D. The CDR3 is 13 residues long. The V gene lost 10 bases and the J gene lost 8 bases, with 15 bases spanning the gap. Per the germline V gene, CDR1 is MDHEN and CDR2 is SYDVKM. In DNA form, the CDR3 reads TGTGCCACATATTCCGCCGCTTATTCACCCCTCCACTTT. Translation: CATYSAAYSPLHF.

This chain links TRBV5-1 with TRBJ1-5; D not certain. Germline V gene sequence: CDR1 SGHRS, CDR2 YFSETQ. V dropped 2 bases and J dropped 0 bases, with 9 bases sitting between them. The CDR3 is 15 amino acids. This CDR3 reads CASSFGQISNQPQHF. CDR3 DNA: TGCGCCAGCAGCTTTGGCCAGATTAGCAATCAGCCCCAGCATTTT.